Sequencing of this T cell receptor beta chain was carried out in a study of post-analysis software for immune sequencing data. Background on the study: Progressive-relapsing, secondary progressive and relapsing-remitting multiple sclerosis were among the disease courses included. Whole-study results and caveats: Same-batch samples co-clustered strongly by F measure. Patients had higher frequencies than controls of roughly 5 TRBV segments, including TRBV5-6, TRBV5-1 and TRBV20-1.

Carried by the TCR beta cDNA libraries were unique molecular identifiers. Via MiXCR, TCRdb re-called the PCR reads, giving one row per CDR3 protein. Here the sample spans about 820,000 distinct CDR3 sequences, roughly half being singletons. Remarks on this clonotype: The target antigen is unknown.

Germline loops: CDR1 MDHEN, CDR2 SYDVKM. The CDR3 length is 15 residues. V was clipped by 6 bases and J by 0 bases, with 15 bases between them. V gene TRBV28 combines with J gene TRBJ2-7; D might be TRBD1 (6 bases). This clonotype originated in a girl aged 5-17 years with multiple sclerosis. Sequencing was carried out using blood. The CDR3 region has the DNA TGTGCCAGCAGAACCACAGGGTTTAGCTCCTACGAGCAGTACTTC. Protein sequence: CASRTTGFSSYEQYF.